This TCR beta chain was retrieved from a study of T cells in narcolepsy. Regarding the study as a whole: Same-patient CSF and blood CD4+ T cell clonotypes included HCRT-specific and TRIB2-specific autoreactive ones.

The data were produced by immunoSEQ multiplex PCR, yet TCRdb's version contains in-frame clones alone and is incomplete. There are approximately 26,000 clones in the sample; more than 75% occur only once, and under 1.2% lies in the top ten. V shed 7 bases, J shed 7 bases, and the junction held 7 bases outside the gene matches. CDR1 and CDR2 from the germline V gene are SGHNT and YYREEE (reference sequence). The CDR3 totals 13 residues. On this clone itself: The antigen is not known.

The chain uses TRBV5-4 and TRBJ2-4; 8 nucleotides line up with TRBD1. The sequenced sample was memory (CD45RA-) CD4+ T cells from blood. This receptor was identified in a human donor in good health. The CDR3 DNA is TGTGCCAGCGGAGGACAGGGTGGGAACATTCAGTACTTC. As protein: CASGGQGGNIQYF.